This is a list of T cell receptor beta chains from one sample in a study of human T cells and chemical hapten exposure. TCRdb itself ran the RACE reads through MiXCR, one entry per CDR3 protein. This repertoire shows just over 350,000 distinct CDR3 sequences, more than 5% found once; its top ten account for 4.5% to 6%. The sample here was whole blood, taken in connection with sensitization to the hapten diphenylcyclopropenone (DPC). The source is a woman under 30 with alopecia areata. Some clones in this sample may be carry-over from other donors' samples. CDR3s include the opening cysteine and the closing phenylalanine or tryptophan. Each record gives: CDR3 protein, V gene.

CDR3: CASSSYLGRAEETQYF
V: TRBV6-2/TRBV6-3

CDR3: CASSWTADGAFNEQFF
V: TRBV6-5

CDR3: CASSLTAGRNTEAFF
V: TRBV7-3

CDR3: CASSSPQGSTMNTEAFF
V: TRBV7-9

CDR3: CASSYKSEAFF
V: TRBV12-3/TRBV12-4

CDR3: CASSLTSGGAVNEQFF
V: TRBV7-2

CDR3: CASSHRWALDTQYF
V: TRBV14

CDR3: CASSPSSGWDTEAFF
V: TRBV18

CDR3: CASSQEIQSNQPQHF
V: TRBV4-3

CDR3: CASSSIRGGSIRNIQYF
V: TRBV28

CDR3: CASSLVPRGGDEQFF
V: TRBV7-2

CDR3: CASSLKSQAGTQYF
V: TRBV7-9

CDR3: CATSREGGRVQLFF
V: TRBV15

CDR3: CASSHPSTVSYNEQFF
V: TRBV3-1

CDR3: CAISWTGESDGYTF
V: TRBV10-3

CDR3: CSAPGPSTDTQYF
V: TRBV29-1

CDR3: CSANWGVDTEAFF
V: TRBV20-1

CDR3: CASSPGQSADSRGYTF
V: TRBV5-1

CDR3: CASSLRPNEKLFF
V: TRBV13

CDR3: CSAPRHPGTEAFF
V: TRBV20-1

CDR3: CASSYGPNTDTQYF
V: TRBV5-1

CDR3: CASSPRAQSGLATNEKLFF
V: TRBV27

CDR3: CASSQQGPNTEAFF
V: TRBV7-9

CDR3: CSVRTGGSYEQYF
V: TRBV29-1

CDR3: CSARDIGTALLSSGNTIYF
V: TRBV20-1

CDR3: CASSPRTDAGVKKIMRRESYEQYF
V: TRBV28

CDR3: CASSSGLAGVNEQFF
V: TRBV4-2

CDR3: CASSQTDQGTPLHF
V: TRBV4-2

CDR3: CASSPQTTYGYTF
V: TRBV6-5

CDR3: CASSGEDTGELFF
V: TRBV28

CDR3: CASKFGVNTEAFF
V: TRBV6-2/TRBV6-3